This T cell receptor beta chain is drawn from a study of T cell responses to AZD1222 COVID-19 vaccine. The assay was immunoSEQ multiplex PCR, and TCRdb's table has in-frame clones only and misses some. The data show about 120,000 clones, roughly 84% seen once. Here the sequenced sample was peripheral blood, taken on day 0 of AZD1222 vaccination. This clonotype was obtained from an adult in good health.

In DNA form, the CDR3 reads TGTGCCAGCTCACCTGCCGTTTTGGACAGGGGGAATTCCTATGGCTACACCTTC. Translation gives CASSPAVLDRGNSYGYTF. This chain uses TRBV18 with TRBJ1-2; 10 bases fit TRBD1. This CDR3 is built from 18 residues. The germline V gene has CDR1 KGHSH and CDR2 LQKENI. J gave up 4 bases and V 3 bases, and 14 bases lay outside the gene matches.